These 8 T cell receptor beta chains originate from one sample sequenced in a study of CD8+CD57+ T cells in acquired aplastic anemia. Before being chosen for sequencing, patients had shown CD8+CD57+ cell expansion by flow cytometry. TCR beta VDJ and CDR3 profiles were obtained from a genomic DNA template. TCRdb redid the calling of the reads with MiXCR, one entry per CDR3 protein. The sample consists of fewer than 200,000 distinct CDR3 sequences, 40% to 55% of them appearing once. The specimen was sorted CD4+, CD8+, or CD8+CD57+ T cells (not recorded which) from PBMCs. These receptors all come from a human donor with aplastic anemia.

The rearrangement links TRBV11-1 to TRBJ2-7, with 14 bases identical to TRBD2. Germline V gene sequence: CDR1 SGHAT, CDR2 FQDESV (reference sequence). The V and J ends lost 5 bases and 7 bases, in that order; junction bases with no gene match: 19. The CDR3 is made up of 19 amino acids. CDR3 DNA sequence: TGTGCCAGCAGCCGACACGGGACTAGCGGGGGCCCGGTACTGTGGGAGCAGTACTTC. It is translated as CASSRHGTSGGPVLWEQYF.

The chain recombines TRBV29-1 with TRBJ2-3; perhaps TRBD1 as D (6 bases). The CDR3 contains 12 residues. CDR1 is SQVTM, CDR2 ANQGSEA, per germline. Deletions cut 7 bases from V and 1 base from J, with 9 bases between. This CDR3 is CSARTGTDTQYF. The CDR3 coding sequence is TGCAGCGCTCGGACAGGCACAGATACGCAGTATTTT.

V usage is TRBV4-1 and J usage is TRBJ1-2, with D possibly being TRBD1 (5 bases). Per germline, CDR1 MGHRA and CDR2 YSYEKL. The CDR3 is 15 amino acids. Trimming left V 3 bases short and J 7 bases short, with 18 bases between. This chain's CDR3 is CASSHDGPDQGGYTF. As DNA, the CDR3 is TGCGCCAGCAGCCATGATGGACCTGACCAGGGTGGCTACACCTTC.

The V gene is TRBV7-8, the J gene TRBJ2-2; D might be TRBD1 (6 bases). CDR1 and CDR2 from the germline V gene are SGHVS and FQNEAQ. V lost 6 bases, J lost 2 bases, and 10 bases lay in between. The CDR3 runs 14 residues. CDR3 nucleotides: TGTGCCAGCAGTTTCAGGGGAAACACCGGGGAGCTGTTTTTT. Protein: CASSFRGNTGELFF.

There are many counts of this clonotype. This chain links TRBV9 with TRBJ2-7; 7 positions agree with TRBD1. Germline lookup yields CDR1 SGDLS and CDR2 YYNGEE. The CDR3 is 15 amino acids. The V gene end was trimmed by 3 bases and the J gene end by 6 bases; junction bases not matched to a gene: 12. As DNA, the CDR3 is TGTGCCAGCAGCGCCGGGACAGAGCCTTTTCGCGAGCAGTACTTC. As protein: CASSAGTEPFREQYF.

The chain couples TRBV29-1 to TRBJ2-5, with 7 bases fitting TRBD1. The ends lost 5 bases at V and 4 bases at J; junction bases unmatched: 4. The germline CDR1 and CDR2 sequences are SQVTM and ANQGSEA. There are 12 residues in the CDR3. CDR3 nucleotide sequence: TGCAGCGTTTACCGGACAGGAGAGACCCAGTACTTC. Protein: CSVYRTGETQYF.

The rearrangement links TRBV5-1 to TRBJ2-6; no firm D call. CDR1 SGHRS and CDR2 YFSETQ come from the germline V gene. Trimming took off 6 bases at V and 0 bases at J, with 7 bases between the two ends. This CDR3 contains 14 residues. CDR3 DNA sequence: TGCGCCAGCATGATTCCCTCTGGGGCCAACGTCCTGACTTTC. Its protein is CASMIPSGANVLTF. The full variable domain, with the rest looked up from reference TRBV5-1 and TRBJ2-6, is KAGVTQTPRYLIKTRGQQVTLSCSPISGHRSVSWYQQTPGQGLQFLFEYFSETQRNKGNFPGRFSGRQFSNSRSEMNVSTLELGDSALYLCASMIPSGANVLTFGAGSRLTVL.

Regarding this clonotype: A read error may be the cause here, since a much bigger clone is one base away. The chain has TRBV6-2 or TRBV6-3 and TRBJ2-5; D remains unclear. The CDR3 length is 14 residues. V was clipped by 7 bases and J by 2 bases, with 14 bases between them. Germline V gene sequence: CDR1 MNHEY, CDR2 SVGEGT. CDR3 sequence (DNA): TGTGCCAGCAATGAAGCGTTCAGTCAAGAGACCCAGTACTTC. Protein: CASNEAFSQETQYF.